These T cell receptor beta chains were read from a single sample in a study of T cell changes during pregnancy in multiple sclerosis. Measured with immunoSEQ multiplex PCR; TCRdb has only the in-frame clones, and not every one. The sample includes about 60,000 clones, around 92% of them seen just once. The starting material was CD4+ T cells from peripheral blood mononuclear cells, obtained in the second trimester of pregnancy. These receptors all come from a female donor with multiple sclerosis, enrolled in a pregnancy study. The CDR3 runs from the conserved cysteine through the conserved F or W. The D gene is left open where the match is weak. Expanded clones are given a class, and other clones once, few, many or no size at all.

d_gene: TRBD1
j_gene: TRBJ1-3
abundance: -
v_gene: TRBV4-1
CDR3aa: CASSPAEGATGNTIYF
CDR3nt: TGCGCCAGCAGTCCTGCTGAGGGGGCAACTGGAAACACCATATATTTT

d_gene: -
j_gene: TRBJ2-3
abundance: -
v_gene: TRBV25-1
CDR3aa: CASSEWSPAGQTDTQYF
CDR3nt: TGTGCCAGCAGTGAATGGTCACCGGCGGGTCAAACAGATACGCAGTATTTT

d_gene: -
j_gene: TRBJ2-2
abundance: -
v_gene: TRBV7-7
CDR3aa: CASSLGDSPGDGELFF
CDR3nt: TGTGCCAGCAGCTTAGGGGACTCGCCCGGGGACGGGGAGCTGTTTTTT

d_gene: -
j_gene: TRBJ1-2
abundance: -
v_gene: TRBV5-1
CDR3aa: CASSLDMASNYGYTF
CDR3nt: TGCGCCAGCAGCTTGGATATGGCCTCTAACTATGGCTACACCTTC

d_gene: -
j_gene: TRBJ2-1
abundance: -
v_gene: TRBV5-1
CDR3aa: CASTLGGPSYNEQFF
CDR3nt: TGCGCCAGCACCCTGGGGGGACCGAGCTACAATGAGCAGTTCTTC

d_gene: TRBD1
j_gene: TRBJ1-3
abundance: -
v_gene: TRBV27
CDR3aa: CASSSRTGTGGNTIYF
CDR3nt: TGTGCCAGCAGTTCCCGGACAGGTACCGGCGGAAACACCATATATTTT

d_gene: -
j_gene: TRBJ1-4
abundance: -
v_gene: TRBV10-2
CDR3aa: CASSESRGELFF
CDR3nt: TGCGCCAGCAGTGAGAGTCGGGGGGAACTGTTTTTT

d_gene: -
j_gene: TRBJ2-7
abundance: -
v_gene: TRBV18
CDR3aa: CASSPLGRSISSYEQYF
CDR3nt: TGTGCCAGCTCACCACTGGGGAGATCAATTAGCTCCTACGAGCAGTACTTC

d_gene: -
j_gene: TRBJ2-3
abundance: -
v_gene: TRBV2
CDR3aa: CASRGARRGTDTQYF
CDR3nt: TGTGCCAGCCGGGGTGCTAGGAGGGGCACAGATACGCAGTATTTT

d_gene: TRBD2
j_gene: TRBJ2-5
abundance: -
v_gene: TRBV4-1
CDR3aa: CASRIRLAGGETQYF
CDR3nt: TGCGCCAGCAGAATTAGACTAGCGGGAGGGGAGACCCAGTACTTC

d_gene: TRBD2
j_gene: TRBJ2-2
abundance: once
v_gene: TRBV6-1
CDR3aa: CASSAPSGRGTGELFF
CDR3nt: TGTGCCAGCAGTGCTCCCAGCGGGAGGGGCACCGGGGAGCTGTTTTTT

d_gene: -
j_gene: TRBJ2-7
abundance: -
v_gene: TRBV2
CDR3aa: CASRSGFTYSYEQYF
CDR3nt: TGTGCCAGTAGATCGGGTTTCACCTACTCCTACGAGCAGTACTTC

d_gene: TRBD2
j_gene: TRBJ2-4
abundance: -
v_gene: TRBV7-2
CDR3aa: CASSQKGRDIQYF
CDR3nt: TGTGCCAGCAGCCAAAAGGGGAGGGACATTCAGTACTTC

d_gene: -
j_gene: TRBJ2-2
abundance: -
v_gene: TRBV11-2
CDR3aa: CASNPGGPGELFF
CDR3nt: TGTGCCAGCAACCCTGGTGGCCCCGGGGAGCTGTTTTTT

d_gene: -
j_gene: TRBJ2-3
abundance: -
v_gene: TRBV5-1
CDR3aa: CASSFRFAGSTDTQYF
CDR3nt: TGCGCCAGCAGCTTTCGTTTTGCGGGAAGCACAGATACGCAGTATTTT

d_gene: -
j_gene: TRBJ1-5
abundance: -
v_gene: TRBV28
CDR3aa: CASSLGGNNQPQHF
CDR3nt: TGTGCCAGCAGCCTTGGGGGCAACAATCAGCCCCAGCATTTT

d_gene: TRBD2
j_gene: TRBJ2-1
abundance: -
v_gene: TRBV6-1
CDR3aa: CASNPGLAVGEQFF
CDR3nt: TGTGCCAGCAATCCGGGACTAGCGGTGGGTGAGCAGTTCTTC

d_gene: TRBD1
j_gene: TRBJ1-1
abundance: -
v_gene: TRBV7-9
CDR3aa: CASWTGGAPRSNTEAFF
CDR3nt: TGTGCCAGCTGGACAGGGGGCGCCCCTAGGAGCAACACTGAAGCTTTCTTT

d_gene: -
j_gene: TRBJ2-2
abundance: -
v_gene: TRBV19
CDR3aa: CASSIDRNSLSGELFF
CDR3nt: TGTGCCAGTAGTATAGATAGGAATAGCTTGTCCGGGGAGCTGTTTTTT

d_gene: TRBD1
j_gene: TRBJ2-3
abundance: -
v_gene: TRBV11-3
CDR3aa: CASSWTGEDTQYF
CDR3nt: TGTGCCAGCAGTTGGACAGGGGAAGATACGCAGTATTTT

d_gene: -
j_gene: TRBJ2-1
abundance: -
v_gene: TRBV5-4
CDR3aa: CASSPGLGNEQFF
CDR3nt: TGTGCCAGCAGCCCTGGACTCGGGAATGAGCAGTTCTTC

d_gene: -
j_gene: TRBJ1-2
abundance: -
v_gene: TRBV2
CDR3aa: CASSGDNFYGYTF
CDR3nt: TGTGCCAGCAGTGGGGACAACTTCTATGGCTACACCTTC

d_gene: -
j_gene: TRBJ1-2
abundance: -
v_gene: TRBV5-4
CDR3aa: CASSLVGQSYGYTF
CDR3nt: TGTGCCAGCAGCTTGGTCGGACAGTCCTATGGCTACACCTTC

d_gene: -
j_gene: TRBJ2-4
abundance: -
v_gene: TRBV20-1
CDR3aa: CSAFRGDIQYF
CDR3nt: TGCAGTGCCTTCAGGGGAGACATTCAGTACTTC